The 24 T cell receptor beta chains below come from one sample, sequenced in a study of shared clonotypes between healthy human individuals. Only in-frame clones appear in the TCRdb table, and some are missing; sequencing was by immunoSEQ multiplex PCR. The repertoire holds hundreds of thousands of clones, 73% seen once, with 1.5% to 2% in the top ten. Sequenced sample: memory CD4+ T cells sorted from blood. The subset denotes: CD45RA-negative fraction. The receptors stem from a woman aged 25 to 39 in good health.

Details on this clone: This may stem from a read error, because a much larger clone lies one nucleotide away. The same CDR3 arises from other DNA sequences in this sample as well. This chain connects TRBV5-1 to TRBJ1-5; D gene uncertain. The CDR3 runs to 13 residues. The germline gives CDR1 SGHRS, CDR2 YFSETQ. V lost 0 bases, J lost 7 bases, and 8 bases lay in between. CDR3 coding DNA: TGCGCCAGCAGCTTGGAAGGAGGACAGCCCCAGCATTTT. Translated: CASSLEGGQPQHF.

The chain has TRBV7-6 and TRBJ1-1, with D maybe TRBD1 (5 bases). The CDR3 length is 14 residues. The germline V gene encodes CDR1 SGHVS and CDR2 FNYEAQ. V lost 2 bases and J 4 bases, leaving 11 bases between the germline ends. CDR3 residues: CASSLSGLGTEAFF. DNA for the CDR3: TGTGCCAGCAGCTTATCGGGACTCGGCACTGAAGCTTTCTTT.

This chain uses TRBV27 with TRBJ2-3; 10 bases line up with TRBD2. CDR1 and CDR2 (germline): MNHEY, SMNVEV (reference sequence). Trimming took 5 bases from V and 4 from J; bases not matched to a gene: 9. This CDR3 contains 16 residues. The CDR3 reads CASSPSAGGPADTQYF. As DNA, the CDR3 is TGTGCCAGCAGTCCCTCAGCGGGAGGGCCCGCAGATACGCAGTATTTT.

This clone came up once. The J gene is TRBJ2-7, the V gene TRBV28; tentatively, D is TRBD2 (5 bases). This CDR3 comprises 13 residues. Trimming cost V 6 bases and J 7 bases, with 16 bases left between them. Germline CDR1 reads MDHEN; CDR2 reads SYDVKM. CDR3 in DNA: TGTGCCAGCAGGAATCCGCTCAGCGGTGAGCAGTACTTC. Translation: CASRNPLSGEQYF.

The rearrangement links TRBV30 to TRBJ1-2, with TRBD1 matching over 7 bases. In germline, CDR1 is GTSNPN, CDR2 SVGIG (reference sequence). Unmatched junction bases numbered 10, after V lost 2 bases and J lost 4 bases. The CDR3 totals 15 residues. The CDR3 protein is CAWSPGTAYLYGYTF. The DNA of the CDR3 is TGTGCCTGGAGTCCCGGGACAGCTTACCTCTATGGCTACACCTTC.

This chain uses TRBV12-5 with TRBJ2-3; the D is unclear. This CDR3 is 14 amino acids long. The V end was cut by 7 bases, the J end by 4 bases, with 15 bases between. The germline CDR1 and CDR2 sequences are LGHNT and FRNRAP. The CDR3 reads CASAPVAWADTQYF. CDR3 sequence (DNA): TGTGCTAGTGCCCCCGTCGCGTGGGCAGATACGCAGTATTTT.

The chain joins TRBV25-1 to TRBJ2-5; 9 bases align to TRBD2. V dropped 4 bases and J dropped 4; count of bases not matched to a gene: 7. The germline CDR1 and CDR2 sequences are MGHDK and SYGVNS. CDR3 size: 15 residues. This chain's CDR3 is CASSGRSGSGETQYF. CDR3 sequence (DNA): TGTGCCAGCAGTGGACGTAGCGGGAGCGGAGAGACCCAGTACTTC.

V is TRBV7-9 and J is TRBJ2-1; 8 bases map to TRBD1. The CDR3 loop spans 13 amino acids. Germline assignment: CDR1 SEHNR and CDR2 FQNEAQ (reference sequence). V lost 6 bases and J lost 10; bases outside the gene matches: 8. The CDR3 DNA sequence: TGTGCCAGCAGTTGGGGACAGGTTCGGGAGCAGTTCTTC. It translates to CASSWGQVREQFF.

The V and J genes are TRBV4-1 and TRBJ2-2; D might be TRBD2 (5 bases). Trimming removed 1 base from V and 5 bases from J, with 14 bases in between. Germline assignment: CDR1 MGHRA and CDR2 YSYEKL. This CDR3 is built from 16 residues. The CDR3 coding sequence is TGCGCCAGCAGCCAAGGGGAGACGAGGACGACCGGGGAGCTGTTTTTT. It translates to CASSQGETRTTGELFF.

This chain uses TRBV2 with TRBJ2-7; D uncertain. With 5 bases removed from V and 2 bases from J, the gap between germline ends came to 10 bases. In germline, CDR1 is SNHLY, CDR2 FYNNEI. This CDR3 region has 13 residues. Here the CDR3 DNA reads TGTGCCAGCAGTCCCATCCTTGCCTACGAGCAGTACTTC. It is translated as CASSPILAYEQYF.

V is TRBV4-2 and J is TRBJ1-1; TRBD1 is a possible D gene (6 bases). Per the germline V gene, CDR1 is LGHNA and CDR2 is YNFKEQ. Deletions cut 0 bases from V and 4 bases from J, with 15 bases between. This CDR3 is built from 16 residues. This CDR3 reads CASSQDLPGAGTEAFF. The CDR3 DNA reads as TGTGCCAGCAGCCAAGATCTCCCGGGGGCAGGCACTGAAGCTTTCTTT.

This clone appeared a few times. The chain combines TRBV7-8 with TRBJ1-4; D is ambiguous. CDR3 length: 15 amino acids. Germline V gives CDR1 SGHVS, CDR2 FQNEAQ. Trimming left V 5 bases short and J 2 bases short, with 12 bases between. Here the CDR3 DNA reads TGTGCCAGCAGCGCAGCAGGACGGACTAATGAAAAACTGTTTTTT. This translates into CASSAAGRTNEKLFF.

The chain joins TRBV28 to TRBJ2-1; perhaps TRBD2 as D (5 bases). The germline V and J ends were trimmed by 7 bases and 12 bases, with 19 bases remaining between them. CDR3 length: 13 amino acids. CDR1 and CDR2 from the germline V gene are MDHEN and SYDVKM. The CDR3 sequence: CASTRPRARGQFF. CDR3 nucleotide sequence: TGTGCCAGCACACGCCCCCGAGCCCGGGGGCAGTTCTTC.

This clone was seen a single time. The J gene is TRBJ1-2, the V gene TRBV2; no clear D gene. V dropped 4 bases and J dropped 7 bases, with 10 bases sitting between them. In germline, CDR1 is SNHLY, CDR2 FYNNEI. The CDR3 contains 12 residues. CDR3 sequence: CASSAPYAGYTF. In DNA, the CDR3 is TGTGCCAGCAGTGCCCCATACGCTGGCTACACCTTC.

The chain carries TRBV28 and TRBJ2-2, with TRBD2 identical over 7 bases. The V segment lost 7 bases and the J segment 3 bases; nucleotides outside the gene matches: 8. This CDR3 has 15 residues. In germline, CDR1 is MDHEN, CDR2 SYDVKM. CDR3 in DNA: TGTGCCAGCAAGCGGGACTTCGGGTACACCGGGGAGCTGTTTTTT. Its translation: CASKRDFGYTGELFF.

DNA of the CDR3: TGCAGTGCTTGGCGGGAGGTCGAGCAGTACTTC. Its translation is CSAWREVEQYF. V usage is TRBV20-1 and J usage is TRBJ2-7, with 8 bases aligning to TRBD2. CDR1 is DFQATT, CDR2 SNEGSKA, per germline (reference sequence). V lost 5 bases and J lost 6; bases outside the gene matches: 3. The CDR3 has 11 residues.

This chain joins TRBV5-1 and TRBJ2-7; the D gene is possibly TRBD2 (6 bases). Germline V CDR1 and CDR2: SGHRS, YFSETQ. This CDR3 region has 14 residues. Trimming pared 4 bases from V and 6 bases from J, leaving 17 bases between. In DNA form, the CDR3 reads TGCGCCAGCAGCCCGCGGGGAAGCTCATTCGAGCAGTACTTC. Translated, it gives CASSPRGSSFEQYF.

The chain uses TRBV11-2 and TRBJ2-2; TRBD1 matches at 8 bases. Germline CDR1 and CDR2: SGHAT and FQNNGV. With 5 bases clipped from V and 4 bases from J, the junction kept 3 bases outside the gene matches. The CDR3 consists of 14 residues. For the CDR3, the DNA is TGTGCCAGCAGCCCTGGACAGGGCACCGGGGAGCTGTTTTTT. Residues: CASSPGQGTGELFF. The variable domain in full, with the rest retrieved from reference TRBV11-2 and TRBJ2-2, is EAGVAQSPRYKIIEKRQSVAFWCNPISGHATLYWYQQILGQGPKLLIQFQNNGVVDDSQLPKDRFSAERLKGVDSTLKIQPAKLEDSAVYLCASSPGQGTGELFFGEGSRLTVL.

This clone was recorded a few times. The V and J genes are TRBV6-5 and TRBJ2-7, with 12 nucleotides matching TRBD1. V trimming: 5 bases; J trimming: 4 bases; junction bases outside the gene matches: 6. Germline lookup yields CDR1 MNHEY and CDR2 SVGAGI. The CDR3 is made up of 15 amino acids. The DNA of the CDR3 is TGTGCCAGCAGTCCCCCGGGACAGGGGGCTTACGAGCAGTACTTC. Protein: CASSPPGQGAYEQYF.

The chain couples TRBV30 to TRBJ1-4; TRBD1 is a possible D gene (5 bases). V was pared by 2 bases and J by 0 bases, with 13 bases between. The CDR3 is made up of 16 amino acids. In germline, CDR1 is GTSNPN, CDR2 SVGIG (reference sequence). The CDR3 sequence: CAWSPDRGATNEKLFF. The CDR3 DNA reads TGTGCCTGGAGTCCCGACCGGGGGGCAACTAATGAAAAACTGTTTTTT.

This chain uses TRBV11-2 with TRBJ2-4, with 7 bases fitting TRBD1. The CDR3 loop spans 16 amino acids. After removal of 3 bases from V and 0 bases from J, the junction contained 5 bases not matched to a gene. Germline V lookup: CDR1 SGHAT, CDR2 FQNNGV. CDR3 amino acids: CASSFLTGLAKNIQYF. The CDR3 DNA reads as TGTGCCAGCAGCTTCTTGACAGGGTTAGCCAAAAACATTCAGTACTTC.

The rearrangement links TRBV11-2 to TRBJ2-7; D gene uncertain. CDR3 length: 12 amino acids. V was trimmed by 2 bases and J by 4 bases, leaving 6 bases between them. Germline V lookup: CDR1 SGHAT, CDR2 FQNNGV. Written as DNA, the CDR3 is TGTGCCAGCAGCTTAAAGCCGTACGAGCAGTACTTC. Encoded protein: CASSLKPYEQYF.

This clone was found a few times. The chain joins TRBV25-1 to TRBJ1-5, with D unclear. CDR3 size: 13 residues. The germline V and J ends were trimmed by 3 bases and 1 base, with 4 bases remaining between them. The V gene's germline CDR1 is MGHDK and CDR2 SYGVNS. CDR3 bases: TGTGCCAGCAGTGACAGGAGCAATCAGCCCCAGCATTTT. Protein product: CASSDRSNQPQHF.

This clone was detected once. J is TRBJ1-1 and V is TRBV21-1. TRBV21-1 represents a pseudogene. This CDR3 region has 14 residues. The CDR3 coding sequence is TGTGCCAGCAGCACATCTTTTATGAACACTGAAGCTTTCTTT. Its protein product is CASSTSFMNTEAFF.